This paragraph covers one T cell receptor beta chain sequence. The sample is drawn from a study of blood T cell repertoires in COVID-19. Unmatched junction bases numbered 1, after V lost 4 bases and J lost 0 bases. Germline loops: CDR1 SGHDT, CDR2 YYEEEE. CDR3 length: 16 amino acids. TCRdb keeps only in-frame clones here, not all; method: immunoSEQ multiplex PCR. The data contain about 130,000 clones, about 72% of them singletons. The specimen was peripheral blood. The TCR was taken from a man between 60 and 75 years old who had recovered from COVID-19. The chain joins TRBV5-6 to TRBJ2-5; 15 positions agree with TRBD2. In DNA, the CDR3 is TGTGCCAGCAGCGGACTAGCGGGGGGGTACCAAGAGACCCAGTACTTC. Translating it yields CASSGLAGGYQETQYF.